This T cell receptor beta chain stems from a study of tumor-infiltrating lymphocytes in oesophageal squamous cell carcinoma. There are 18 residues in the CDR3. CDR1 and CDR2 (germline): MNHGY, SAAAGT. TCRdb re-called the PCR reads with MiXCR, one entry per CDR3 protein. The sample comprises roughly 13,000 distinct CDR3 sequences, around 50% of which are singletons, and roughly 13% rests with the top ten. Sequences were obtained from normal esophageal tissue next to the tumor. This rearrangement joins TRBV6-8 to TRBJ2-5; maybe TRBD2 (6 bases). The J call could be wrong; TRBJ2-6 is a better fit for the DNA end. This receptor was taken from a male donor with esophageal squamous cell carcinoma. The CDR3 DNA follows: TGTGCCAGCAGTTACAGTTCGGGGGTCGGCTCTGGGGCCAACGTCCTGACTTTC. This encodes CASSYSSGVGSGANVLTF.